There are a few counts of the clone carrying this TCR beta chain. The sample belongs to a study of cytomegalovirus exposure and HLA in healthy donors. The length of the CDR3 is 16 residues. Trimming stripped 0 bases from V and 0 bases from J, with 13 bases between. CDR1 and CDR2 (germline): SGHRS, YFSETQ. The PCR was carried out with 60 Vbeta primers and 13 Jbeta primers. Assay: immunoSEQ multiplex PCR; the TCRdb copy retains only in-frame clones and omits some. The top ten clones hold around 4.2% of a sample with 120,000 to 150,000 clones, 65% to 75% of them seen once. This TCR derives from a man aged 55 to 70 in good health and CMV-seronegative. The chain couples TRBV5-1 to TRBJ2-7, with D possibly TRBD2 on 6 matching bases. The sample was PBMCs. The CDR3 nucleotides read TGCGCCAGCAGCTTGGCGGGCGGGGTTAGCTCCTACGAGCAGTACTTC. Its translation: CASSLAGGVSSYEQYF.